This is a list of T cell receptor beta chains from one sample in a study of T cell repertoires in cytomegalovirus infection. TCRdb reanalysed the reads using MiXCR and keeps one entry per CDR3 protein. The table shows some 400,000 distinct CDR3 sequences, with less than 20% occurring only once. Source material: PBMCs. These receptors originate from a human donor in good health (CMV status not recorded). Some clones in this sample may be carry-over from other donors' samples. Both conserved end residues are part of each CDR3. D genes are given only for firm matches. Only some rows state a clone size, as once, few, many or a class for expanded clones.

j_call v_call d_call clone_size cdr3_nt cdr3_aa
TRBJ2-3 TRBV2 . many TGTGCCACCTCCGCGGGGACCCTCTCCACAGATACGCAGTATTTT CATSAGTLSTDTQYF
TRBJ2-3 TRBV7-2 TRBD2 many TGTGCCAGCAGCCCTCTTCGGAGAGGGAGGGCAGATACGCAGTATTTT CASSPLRRGRADTQYF
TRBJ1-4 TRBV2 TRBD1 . TGTGCCAGCAGTGGACACGACAGGGCAACTAATGAAAAACTGTTTTTT CASSGHDRATNEKLFF
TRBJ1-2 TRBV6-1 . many TGTGCCAGCAGTGAGACCGGGAATTCGTATGGCTACACCTTC CASSETGNSYGYTF
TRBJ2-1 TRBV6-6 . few TGTGCCAGCAGTTCCGGGTCGATTGACTACAATGAGCAGTTCTTC CASSSGSIDYNEQFF
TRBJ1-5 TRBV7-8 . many TGTGCCAGCAGCCCGGAGATCCGGGACATTAGCAATCAGCCCCAGCATTTT CASSPEIRDISNQPQHF
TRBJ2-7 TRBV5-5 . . TGTGCCAGCAGCTTGATGCCTGGGGGCGAGCAGTACTTC CASSLMPGGEQYF
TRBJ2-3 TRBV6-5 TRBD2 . TGTGCCAGCAGATTGTGGCGGGGGGCAACAGATACGCAGTATTTT CASRLWRGATDTQYF
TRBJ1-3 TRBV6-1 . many TGTGCCAGCAGTCCTACAGCTTTCACTGGAAACACCATATATTTT CASSPTAFTGNTIYF
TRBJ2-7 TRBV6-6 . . TGTGCCAGCAGTTACTCGACCGGGTTCTACGAGCAGTACTTC CASSYSTGFYEQYF
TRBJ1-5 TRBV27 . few TGTGCCAGCAGATGGACCGGCAATCAGCCCCAGCATTTT CASRWTGNQPQHF
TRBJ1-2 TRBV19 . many TGTGCCAGTAGTATATCGACCGCCGGCGTCTATGGCTACACCTTC CASSISTAGVYGYTF
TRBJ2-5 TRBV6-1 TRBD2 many TGTGCCAGCAGTGAAGCGAGACTAGCGCTGGAGACCCAGTACTTC CASSEARLALETQYF
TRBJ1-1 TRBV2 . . TGTGCCAGCAGACGAGAGGCCGGGGGAGCTTTCTTT CASRREAGGAFF
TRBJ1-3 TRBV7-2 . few TGTGCCAGCAGCTTAGTCATAAGTGGCACCATATATTTT CASSLVISGTIYF
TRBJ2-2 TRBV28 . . TGTGCCAGCAGTCAGGGGTTCGGGGAGCTGTTTTTT CASSQGFGELFF